This TCR beta chain came from a study of neurological immune-mediated disorders. Time point defined: longitudinal time-point 3. This clonotype was seen many times. The team produced cDNA through 5'RACE using 10-nucleotide random UMIs. TCRdb reanalysed the 5' RACE reads using MiXCR and keeps one entry per CDR3 protein. The sample includes tens of thousands of distinct CDR3 sequences, around 4.7% of them seen just once. The TCR was taken from a woman aged 60-70 years with multiple sclerosis. Sequencing was carried out using PBMCs.

The CDR3 reads CASSLVGLQYF. CDR3 DNA sequence: TGCGCCAGCAGCTTGGTAGGCCTACAGTACTTC. The chain links TRBV5-1 to TRBJ2-7; D is unresolved. This CDR3 has 11 amino acids. The germline gives CDR1 SGHRS, CDR2 YFSETQ. V lost 0 bases and J lost 10, with 8 bases in between.